This TCR beta chain was identified in a study of T cell repertoires in urothelial bladder cancer (dated by TCRdb to the late 2010s). Study-level background: Clinical stages of the approximately twelve resected lesions were three cT0, three cTa, three cT1 and three cT2 or greater. The study compared clonality of the TCR repertoire in bladder tumors against clonality in benign bladder inflammation. A total of around twelve patients who had bladder lesions and were undergoing transurethral resection were prospectively identified. A total of roughly 11 resected bladder lesions, made up of urothelial carcinoma (UC+) and benign (UC-) specimens, were studied. Here is what the overall study found, with its caveats: The median percentage of tumor infiltrating lymphocytes was 1.5% to 2% in carcinoma specimens and more than 9.5% in benign specimens. In carcinoma specimens a single T-cell clone made up as much as 17% of infiltrating lymphocytes, compared with 2% in benign specimens. Fewer T cells were found in urothelial carcinoma specimens than in benign specimens, with medians of roughly 5,600 and 26,000, respectively.

Unmatched junction bases come to 9, with V trimmed by 5 bases and J by 8 bases. CDR3 length: 14 amino acids, cysteine to phenylalanine. Only the CDR3 portion is preserved as DNA: 42 bases, with reading frame beginning at the first base. According to the germline V gene, CDR1 reads KGHSH and CDR2 reads LQKENI. As regards this clone: Its antigen is unknown. No per-base quality is available; no much larger clone lies one base away.

The immunoSEQ assay was used to sequence the CDR3 region of the TCR beta chain. The authors' pipeline ran thus. For every specimen, the T-cell fraction, clonal dominance and maximum TCR clone frequency were calculated. TCRdb holds this immuneACCESS table with in-frame rearrangements only. Some clones are missing; in checked studies, unresolved V genes explain under half, and the rest has no known cause. V and J calls and clone size are copied from that table; D and trimming were computed from the DNA. This sample comprises 5,000 to 7,500 clones, 70% to 75% of them detected only once. The top ten clones comprise about 12% of the sample. Specimens of bladder lesions were obtained during transurethral resection and kept at -80C. DNA was isolated from bladder specimens obtained during transurethral resection.

The source of this sequence is a human donor with urothelial carcinoma. This chain joins TRBV18 to TRBJ1-1; TRBD1 agrees with 9 junctional bases. Sample: tumor-infiltrating cells from bladder cancer. The DNA sequence is as follows: TGTGCCAGCTCAGCAGGACAGGGGACTTGGGAAGCTTTCTTT. Its protein is CASSAGQGTWEAFF.